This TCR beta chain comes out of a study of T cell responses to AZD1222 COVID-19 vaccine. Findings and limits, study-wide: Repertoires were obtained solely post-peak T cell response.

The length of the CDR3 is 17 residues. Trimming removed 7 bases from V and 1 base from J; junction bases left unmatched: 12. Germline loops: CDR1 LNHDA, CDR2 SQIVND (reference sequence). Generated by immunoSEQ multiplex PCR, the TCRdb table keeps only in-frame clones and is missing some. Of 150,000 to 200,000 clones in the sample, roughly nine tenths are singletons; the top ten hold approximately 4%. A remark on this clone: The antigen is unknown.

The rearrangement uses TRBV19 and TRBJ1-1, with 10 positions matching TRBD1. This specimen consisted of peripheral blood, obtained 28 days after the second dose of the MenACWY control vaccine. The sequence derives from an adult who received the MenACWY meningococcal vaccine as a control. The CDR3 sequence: CASTVWARQGANTEAFF. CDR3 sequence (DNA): TGTGCCAGTACCGTATGGGCGAGACAGGGGGCGAACACTGAAGCTTTCTTT.